One T cell receptor beta chain is described in this entry. These data are taken from a study of blood T cell repertoires in COVID-19. Study-level information: Sites in the United States, Italy and Spain provided acute and convalescent COVID-19 samples. From T cells, B-cell-depleted T cells, or PBMCs came the material, which was cDNA or gDNA.

Original processing notes: Scientists estimated how many nucleated cells there were by amplifying reference gene primers. TCRdb keeps only in-frame clones here, not all; method: immunoSEQ multiplex PCR. V and J calls plus clone size are reproduced from that table; the DNA served to infer D and trimming. Here the sample spans about 300,000 clones, about 85% being singletons. Germline CDR1 reads SGHTS; CDR2 reads YDEGEE. CDR3 length: 15 amino acids. The V and J ends lost 4 bases and 4 bases, in that order; junction bases with no gene match: 6. V and J are TRBV5-8 and TRBJ1-2; 11 positions match TRBD1. The TCR sequence derives from a man younger than 30 with active or convalescent COVID-19. The material sequenced was peripheral blood. CDR3 residues: CASSPWTGGSYGYTF. CDR3 sequence (DNA): TGTGCCAGCAGCCCATGGACAGGGGGCTCCTATGGCTACACCTTC.